The rows below give T cell receptor beta chains drawn from one sample of a study of kidney transplant recipient with SARS-CoV-2 infection. MiXCR, applied by TCRdb to the reads, yields one record per CDR3 protein. The table lists approximately 250,000 distinct CDR3 sequences, 25% to 30% of them singletons. The sample in question was a blood sample, obtained at baseline and between days 110 and 120 from a kidney transplant recipient. The receptors stem from a male patient in his thirties who had COVID-19 and was a kidney transplant recipient. Some of the T cells might come from the graft donor. CDR3s include the opening cysteine and the closing phenylalanine or tryptophan. A D gene is named only where the DNA matches it firmly. Not all rows give a size; the values are once, few, many and, for expanded clones, a class.

size: many; V: TRBV29-1; J: TRBJ2-1; D: TRBD1; DNA: TGCAGCGTTCCTGACAGGGTCTCCTACAATGAGCAGTTCTTC; CDR3: CSVPDRVSYNEQFF
size: NA; V: TRBV20-1; J: TRBJ1-4; D: NA; DNA: TGCAGTGCTAGCCCAATAAGGGTAACTAGTGAAAAACTGTTTTTT; CDR3: CSASPIRVTSEKLFF
size: many; V: TRBV6-2/TRBV6-3; J: TRBJ1-1; D: TRBD1; DNA: TGTGCCAGCAGTTCGGGACAGGGGGTCCTCGAAGCTTTCTTT; CDR3: CASSSGQGVLEAFF
size: few; V: TRBV19; J: TRBJ2-3; D: TRBD1; DNA: TGTGCCAGTAGTGCCTTACCGGGACAGGGTGAAGATACGCAGTATTTT; CDR3: CASSALPGQGEDTQYF
size: many; V: TRBV19; J: TRBJ1-5; D: TRBD1; DNA: TGTGCCAGTAGGGGTGGACAGGAGAGCAATCAGCCCCAGCATTTT; CDR3: CASRGGQESNQPQHF
size: many; V: TRBV6-5; J: TRBJ1-2; D: NA; DNA: TGTGCCAGCAGTTATGATGCCTCTATGCGAAAGACCTATGGCTACACCTTC; CDR3: CASSYDASMRKTYGYTF
size: many; V: TRBV5-1; J: TRBJ1-2; D: NA; DNA: TGCGCCAGCGATGAGGCATCGGTTCGAAAGACCTATGGCTACACCTTC; CDR3: CASDEASVRKTYGYTF
size: NA; V: TRBV6-5; J: TRBJ2-6; D: NA; DNA: TGTGCCAGCGGTTACTACCGGGGGCAGAACTCTGGGGCCAACGTCCTGACTTTC; CDR3: CASGYYRGQNSGANVLTF
size: NA; V: TRBV9; J: TRBJ1-2; D: NA; DNA: TGTGCCAGCCTACCCAGGTACTCAAGAAAGGCCTATGGCTACACCTTC; CDR3: CASLPRYSRKAYGYTF
size: many; V: TRBV9; J: TRBJ1-2; D: NA; DNA: TGTGCCAGCTCGTGTATGTACTCAAGAAAGACCTATGGCTACACCTTC; CDR3: CASSCMYSRKTYGYTF
size: many; V: TRBV19; J: TRBJ2-3; D: TRBD2; DNA: TGTGCCAGTAAGAATGAGCGGGAGGGCACAGATACGCAGTATTTT; CDR3: CASKNEREGTDTQYF
size: many; V: TRBV29-1; J: TRBJ1-4; D: TRBD1; DNA: TGCAGCGTTCTGGACAGGACGAATGAAAAACTGTTTTTT; CDR3: CSVLDRTNEKLFF
size: many; V: TRBV5-1; J: TRBJ1-1; D: NA; DNA: TGCGCCAGCAGCCAAGACAGACTTACAGAAGCTTTCTTT; CDR3: CASSQDRLTEAFF
size: NA; V: TRBV7-9; J: TRBJ1-2; D: NA; DNA: TGTGCCAGCAGCAACGGAATATACCATGGAAAGACCTATGGCTACACCTTC; CDR3: CASSNGIYHGKTYGYTF
size: many; V: TRBV6-5; J: TRBJ1-5; D: NA; DNA: TGTGCCAGCAGCCGACACGGTAGTCAGCCCCAGCATTTT; CDR3: CASSRHGSQPQHF
size: many; V: TRBV7-2; J: TRBJ1-4; D: NA; DNA: TGTGCCAGCAGCTGGGTGAACAGAGAAAAACTGTTTTTT; CDR3: CASSWVNREKLFF
size: many; V: TRBV20-1; J: TRBJ2-5; D: TRBD2; DNA: TGCAGTGCTAGTGTAACTAGCGGACAAGAGACCCAGTACTTC; CDR3: CSASVTSGQETQYF
size: many; V: TRBV20-1; J: TRBJ1-5; D: TRBD1; DNA: TGCAGTGCTGACAGGGGAAAGAACAATCAGCCCCAGCATTTT; CDR3: CSADRGKNNQPQHF
size: many; V: TRBV12-3/TRBV12-4; J: TRBJ1-2; D: NA; DNA: TGTGCCAGCAGTGAAATTTCCAGCTTCCGAAAGACCTATGGCTACACCTTC; CDR3: CASSEISSFRKTYGYTF
size: NA; V: TRBV7-6; J: TRBJ1-2; D: NA; DNA: TGTGCCAGCAGCTGCCGGTATGAATCTCGAAAGACCTATGGCTACACCTTC; CDR3: CASSCRYESRKTYGYTF